The clone carrying this T cell receptor beta chain was seen a few times. Its antigen remains unknown. These data come from a study of T cells after yellow fever vaccination. TCRdb fed the 5' RACE reads into MiXCR, producing one record per CDR3 protein. The data contain approximately 160,000 distinct CDR3 sequences, around 8.5% of them singletons. General study points: At under 97% for CD4 and roughly 87% for CD8, most primary-vaccination clones showed up again after the booster.

This CDR3 comprises 17 residues. The V and J ends lost 3 bases and 2 bases respectively, with 19 bases between them. Germline values: CDR1 SGHRS, CDR2 YFSETQ. The material was CD8+ T cells sorted from PBMCs, obtained 45 days after the yellow fever booster vaccination. The chain has TRBV5-1 and TRBJ2-3; the D gene could be TRBD1 or TRBD2 (5 bases each). This clonotype originated in a man aged 18 to 30 who received the YFV17D yellow fever vaccine. The CDR3 sequence is CASSSFGRERDTDTQYF. Written as DNA, the CDR3 is TGCGCCAGCAGCTCGTTCGGCAGGGAGAGGGACACAGATACGCAGTATTTT.